This T cell receptor (beta chain) stems from a study of Ad26.COV2.S vaccination and SARS-CoV-2 variants. TCRdb's table, derived via immunoSEQ multiplex PCR, lists solely in-frame clones and lacks some. The repertoire holds over 400,000 clones, approximately 92% seen once, with 2.5% in the top ten. Treatment in this sample: around 19 received Ad26.COV2.S at low or high dose, single or two shots; several received placebo; per-sample allocation not given. Samples came from day 63 after the first vaccine or placebo injection. Cohort 1b enrolled adults aged 18-55 years in Boston. With V trimmed by 2 bases and J by 3 bases, 8 bases remained unmatched. The CDR3 totals 16 residues. Germline V lookup: CDR1 LNHNV, CDR2 YYDKDF (reference sequence).

The TCR originated in a person aged 18 to 59 who received the Ad26.COV2.S COVID-19 vaccine or a placebo. The chain uses TRBV15 and TRBJ2-5, with 8 positions matching TRBD1. Sequences were derived from peripheral blood, sampled in a trial of Ad26.COV2.S vaccine versus placebo. This CDR3 reads CATSRSRGQVKETQYF. CDR3 sequence (DNA): TGTGCCACCAGCAGAAGCCGGGGACAGGTAAAAGAGACCCAGTACTTC. The complete variable domain, with remaining parts taken from reference TRBV15 and TRBJ2-5, reads DAMVIQNPRYQVTQFGKPVTLSCSQTLNHNVMYWYQQKSSQAPKLLFHYYDKDFNNEADTPDNFQSRRPNTSFCFLDIRSPGLGDTAMYLCATSRSRGQVKETQYFGPGTRLLVL.